The sequence of this T cell receptor (beta chain) was determined in a study of CD4+ T cells in melanoma. For this clone: Antigen specificity is unknown.

Produced via immunoSEQ multiplex PCR; TCRdb's table is partial and in-frame only. The sample gives about 140,000 clones, about 93% of which show up once; about 1.5% is in the top ten. Regarding the study as a whole: In melanoma, neoantigen-specific CD4+ T cells reportedly differed in differentiation state. CD8+ T cell, macrophage and B cell function reportedly correlated with neoantigen-specific CD4+ T cells.

With V trimmed by 6 bases and J by 10 bases, 6 bases remained unmatched. This CDR3 has 13 residues. Germline CDR1 reads SNHLY; CDR2 reads FYNNEI. The rearrangement joins TRBV2 to TRBJ1-6, with 7 bases that match TRBD1. This receptor was obtained from a human donor with melanoma. Written as DNA, the CDR3 is TGTGCCAGCAGCGTGGACAGGAACTCACCCCTCCACTTT. It specifies CASSVDRNSPLHF.